This T cell receptor (beta chain) was captured by sequencing in a study of shared clonotypes between healthy human individuals. Study findings and constraints: Among the subsets, naive ones generally showed larger estimated richness than memory ones. Generation probability values for non-shared clonotypes were lower than those for clonotypes shared by all four donors. Sampling covered nothing but blood. Tissue TCR repertoires likely differ from those found in blood.

Using immunoSEQ multiplex PCR, the repertoire was profiled, and TCRdb retains in-frame clones only, with some absent. The sample includes 2 million to 2.5 million clones, approximately 95% seen only once; the top ten take 0.35% to 0.5%. Worth noting for this clone: Its antigen is not identified. Other DNA sequences within the sample encode an identical CDR3.

V lost 1 base, J lost 4 bases, and 3 bases stayed unmatched. CDR1 and CDR2 from the germline V gene are SGHTA and FQGNSA. The CDR3 loop spans 16 amino acids. The donors, healthy adults who were HIV-negative, had experienced no recent acute infections or vaccinations. The V and J genes are TRBV7-2 and TRBJ2-1, with TRBD2 identical over 11 bases. The receptor's source is a man in his late teens or twenties in good health. Some clones in this sample may be carry-over from other donors' samples. The sequenced sample consisted of naive CD4+ T cells from PBMCs. Regarding subset: CD45RA+ positively selected. The CDR3 here is CASSLGGTSGYNEQFF. The CDR3 DNA reads TGTGCCAGCAGCTTAGGGGGGACTAGCGGATACAATGAGCAGTTCTTC.